This TCR beta chain comes out of a study of blood T cell repertoires in COVID-19. Across the whole study: T cells, B-cell-depleted T cells, or PBMCs provided the cDNA or gDNA that served as material.

V dropped 4 bases and J dropped 4 bases, with 13 bases sitting between them. The CDR3 consists of 14 residues. Germline CDR1 is MNHEY and CDR2 is SVGAGI. The data were produced by immunoSEQ multiplex PCR, yet TCRdb's version contains in-frame clones alone and is incomplete. The sample records some 60,000 clones, about 85% being singletons. What was sequenced was peripheral blood. The chain carries TRBV6-5 and TRBJ1-2; D possibly corresponds to TRBD1 (5 bases). The origin of this receptor is a woman older than 75 with acute or convalescent COVID-19. The chain's CDR3 is CASSLGEGGYGYTF. The CDR3 nucleotides are TGTGCCAGCAGTTTGGGGGAGGGTGGCTATGGCTACACCTTC.